The clone carrying this T cell receptor (beta chain) occurred once. This entry belongs to a study of blood T cell repertoires in COVID-19. Produced via immunoSEQ multiplex PCR; TCRdb's table is partial and in-frame only. The sample lists some 180,000 clones; around 82% were seen once. Per germline, CDR1 ENHRY and CDR2 SYGVKD. The CDR3 contains 18 residues. V was shortened by 11 bases and J by 8 bases, with 33 bases between the two germline ends. The clonotype originates from a woman in her fifties or sixties with acute COVID-19. The chain joins TRBV10-3 to TRBJ1-4; TRBD1 is a possible D gene (5 bases). Sequenced: PBMCs or T cells enriched from blood (not recorded which). DNA for the CDR3: TGTGCCTCGGAATCGGGGAAACTACGGGGCGCGGGGAACGAAAAACTGTTTTTT. It codes for CASESGKLRGAGNEKLFF.